This note documents a single T cell receptor (beta chain) sequence. The CDR3 consists of 15 residues. V was pared by 11 bases and J by 4 bases, with 21 bases between. Germline lookup yields CDR1 SGHNT and CDR2 YENEEA. The source of the sample is a study of blood T cells in healthy people across ages. A second roughly 7 to 12 cycle PCR used barcoded and J-beta primers. TCRdb itself ran the 5' RACE reads through MiXCR, one entry per CDR3 protein. The sample comprises around 1.5 million distinct CDR3 sequences, approximately 38% of which are singletons, and around 8% rests with the top ten. The sequence came from a woman aged 18 to 35 in good health. The genes are TRBV11-3 and TRBJ2-1; D unclear. The specimen sequenced was blood. The CDR3 spells CALKTGTPSYNEQFF. The DNA of the CDR3 is TGTGCCCTTAAGACTGGCACCCCTTCATACAATGAGCAGTTCTTC.